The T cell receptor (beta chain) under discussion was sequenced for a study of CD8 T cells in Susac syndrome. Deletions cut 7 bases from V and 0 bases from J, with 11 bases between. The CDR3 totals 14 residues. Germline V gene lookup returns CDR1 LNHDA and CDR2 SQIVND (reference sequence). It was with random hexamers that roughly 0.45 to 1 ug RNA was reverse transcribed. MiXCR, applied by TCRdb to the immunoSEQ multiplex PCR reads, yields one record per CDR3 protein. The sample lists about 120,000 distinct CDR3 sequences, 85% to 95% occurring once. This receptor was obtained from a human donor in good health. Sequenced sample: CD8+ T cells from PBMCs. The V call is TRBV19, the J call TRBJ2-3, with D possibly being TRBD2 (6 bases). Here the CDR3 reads CASKRVGSTDTQYF. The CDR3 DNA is TGTGCCAGTAAGCGGGTCGGGAGCACAGATACGCAGTATTTT.